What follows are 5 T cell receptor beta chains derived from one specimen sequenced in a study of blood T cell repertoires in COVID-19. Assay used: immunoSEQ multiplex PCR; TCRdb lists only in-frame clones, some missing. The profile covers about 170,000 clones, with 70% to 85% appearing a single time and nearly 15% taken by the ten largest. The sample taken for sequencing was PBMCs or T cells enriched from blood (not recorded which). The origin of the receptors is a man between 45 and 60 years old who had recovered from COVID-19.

The CDR3 sequence is CASSPRGGQNNEQFF. CDR3 DNA: TGTGCCAGCAGCCCCCGGGGGGGCCAGAATAATGAGCAGTTCTTC. The chain uses TRBV3-1 (or the pseudogene TRBV3-2) and TRBJ2-1, with 8 bases aligning to TRBD2. J was trimmed by 7 bases and V by 4 bases; bases with no gene match: 9. Germline V CDR1 and CDR2: LGHDT, YNNKEL (reference sequence). There are 15 residues in the CDR3.

CDR3 nucleotide sequence: TGTGCCAGTAAGGACAGGGGGCACACAACTAATGAAAAACTGTTTTTT. Encoded protein: CASKDRGHTTNEKLFF. This chain uses TRBV19 with TRBJ1-4, with TRBD1 identical over 11 bases. This CDR3 is 16 amino acids long. V dropped 7 bases and J dropped 0; count of bases not matched to a gene: 4. Germline CDR1 is LNHDA and CDR2 is SQIVND (reference sequence).

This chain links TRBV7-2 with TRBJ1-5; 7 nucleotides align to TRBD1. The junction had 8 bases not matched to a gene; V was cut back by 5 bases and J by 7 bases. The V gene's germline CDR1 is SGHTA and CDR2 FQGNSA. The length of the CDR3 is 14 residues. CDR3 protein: CASSLRQGGQPQHF. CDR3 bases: TGTGCCAGCAGCCTCCGACAGGGCGGGCAGCCCCAGCATTTT.

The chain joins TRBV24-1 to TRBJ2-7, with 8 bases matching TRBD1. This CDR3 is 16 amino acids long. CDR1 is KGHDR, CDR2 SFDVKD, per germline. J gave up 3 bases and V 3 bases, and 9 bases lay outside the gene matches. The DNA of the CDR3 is TGTGCCACCAGTGATCCAAGACAGGGGAAGATCTACGAGCAGTACTTC. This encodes CATSDPRQGKIYEQYF.

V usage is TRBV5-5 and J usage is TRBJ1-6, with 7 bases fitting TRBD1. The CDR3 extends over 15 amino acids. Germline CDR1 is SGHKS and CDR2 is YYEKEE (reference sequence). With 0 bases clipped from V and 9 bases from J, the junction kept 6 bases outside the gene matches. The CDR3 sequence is CASSLEWSGGSPLHF. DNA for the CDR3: TGTGCCAGCAGCTTGGAGTGGTCAGGGGGTTCACCCCTCCACTTT.